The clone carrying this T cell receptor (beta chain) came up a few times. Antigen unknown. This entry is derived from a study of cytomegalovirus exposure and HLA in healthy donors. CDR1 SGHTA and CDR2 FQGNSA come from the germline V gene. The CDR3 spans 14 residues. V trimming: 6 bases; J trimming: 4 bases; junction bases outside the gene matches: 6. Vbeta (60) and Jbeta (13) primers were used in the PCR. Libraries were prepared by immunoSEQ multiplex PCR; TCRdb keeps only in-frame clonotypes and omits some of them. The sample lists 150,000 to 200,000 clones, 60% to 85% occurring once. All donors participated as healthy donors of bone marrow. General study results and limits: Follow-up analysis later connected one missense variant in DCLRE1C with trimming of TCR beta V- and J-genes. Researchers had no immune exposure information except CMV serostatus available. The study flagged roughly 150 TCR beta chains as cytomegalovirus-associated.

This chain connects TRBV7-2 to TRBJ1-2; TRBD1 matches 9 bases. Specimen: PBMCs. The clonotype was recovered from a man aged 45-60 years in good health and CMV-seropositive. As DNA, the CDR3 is TGTGCCAGCAGGCCGACAGGGGGGGGCTATGGCTACACCTTC. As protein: CASRPTGGGYGYTF.